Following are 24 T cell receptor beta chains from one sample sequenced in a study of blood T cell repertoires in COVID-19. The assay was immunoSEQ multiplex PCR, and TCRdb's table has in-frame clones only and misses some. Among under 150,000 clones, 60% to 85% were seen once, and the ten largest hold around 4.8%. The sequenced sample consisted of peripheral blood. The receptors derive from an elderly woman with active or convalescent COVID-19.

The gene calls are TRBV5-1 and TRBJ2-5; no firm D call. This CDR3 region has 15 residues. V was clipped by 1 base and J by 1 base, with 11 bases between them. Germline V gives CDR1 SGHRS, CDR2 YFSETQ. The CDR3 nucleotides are TGCGCCAGCAGCTTGTGGTTCGGTTCCCAAGAGACCCAGTACTTC. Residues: CASSLWFGSQETQYF. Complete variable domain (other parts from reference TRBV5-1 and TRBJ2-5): KAGVTQTPRYLIKTRGQQVTLSCSPISGHRSVSWYQQTPGQGLQFLFEYFSETQRNKGNFPGRFSGRQFSNSRSEMNVSTLELGDSALYLCASSLWFGSQETQYFGPGTRLLVL.

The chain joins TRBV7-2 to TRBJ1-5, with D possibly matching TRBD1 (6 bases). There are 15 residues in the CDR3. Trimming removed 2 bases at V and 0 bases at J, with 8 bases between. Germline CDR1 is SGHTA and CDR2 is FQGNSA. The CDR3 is CASSLNRDSNQPQHF. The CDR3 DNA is TGTGCCAGCAGCTTAAACAGGGATAGCAATCAGCCCCAGCATTTT.

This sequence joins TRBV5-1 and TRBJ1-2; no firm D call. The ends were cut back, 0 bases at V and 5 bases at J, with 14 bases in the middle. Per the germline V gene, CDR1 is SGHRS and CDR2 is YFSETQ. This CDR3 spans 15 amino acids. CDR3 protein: CASSLDLGREYGYTF. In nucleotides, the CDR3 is TGCGCCAGCAGCTTGGATCTAGGGCGGGAATATGGCTACACCTTC.

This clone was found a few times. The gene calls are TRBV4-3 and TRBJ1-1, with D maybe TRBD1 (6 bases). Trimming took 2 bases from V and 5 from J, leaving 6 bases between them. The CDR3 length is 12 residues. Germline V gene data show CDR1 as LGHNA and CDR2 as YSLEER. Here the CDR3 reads CASSQTGTEAFF. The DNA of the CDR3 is TGCGCCAGCAGCCAAACAGGGACTGAAGCTTTCTTT.

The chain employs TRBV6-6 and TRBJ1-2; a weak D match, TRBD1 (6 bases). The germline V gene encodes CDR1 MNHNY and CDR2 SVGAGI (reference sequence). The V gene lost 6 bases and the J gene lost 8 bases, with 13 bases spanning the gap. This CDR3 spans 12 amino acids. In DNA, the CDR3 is TGTGCCAGCAGCGGACAGCTCGGGGGCTACACCTTC. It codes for CASSGQLGGYTF.

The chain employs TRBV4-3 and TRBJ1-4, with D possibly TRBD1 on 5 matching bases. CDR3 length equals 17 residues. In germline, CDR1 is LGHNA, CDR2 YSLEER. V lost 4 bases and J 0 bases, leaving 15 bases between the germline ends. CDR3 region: CASSLTPGLATNEKLFF. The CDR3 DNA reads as TGCGCCAGCAGCCTTACGCCGGGACTTGCAACTAATGAAAAACTGTTTTTT.

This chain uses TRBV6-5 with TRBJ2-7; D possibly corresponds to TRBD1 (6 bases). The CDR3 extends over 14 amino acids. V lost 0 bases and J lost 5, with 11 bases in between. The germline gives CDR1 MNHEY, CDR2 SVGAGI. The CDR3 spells CASSYSSQGNEQYF. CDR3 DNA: TGTGCCAGCAGTTACTCGAGTCAGGGGAACGAGCAGTACTTC.

The DNA of the CDR3 is TGTGCCAGCAGCCAAGTTCGGACAGCAAATGAGCAGTTCTTC. Amino acids: CASSQVRTANEQFF. The V and J genes are TRBV3-1 (or the pseudogene TRBV3-2) and TRBJ2-1, with TRBD1 as a possible D gene (6 bases). V was cut by 1 base and J by 7 bases, with 11 bases left in between. The CDR3 is made up of 14 amino acids. Per the germline V gene, CDR1 is LGHDT and CDR2 is YNNKEL (reference sequence).

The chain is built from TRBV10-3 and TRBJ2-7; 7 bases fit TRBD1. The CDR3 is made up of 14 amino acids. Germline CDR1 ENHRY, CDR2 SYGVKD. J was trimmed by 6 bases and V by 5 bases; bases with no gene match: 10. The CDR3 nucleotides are TGTGCCATCAGTCCTATACGACAGGGAACCGAGCAGTACTTC. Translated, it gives CAISPIRQGTEQYF.

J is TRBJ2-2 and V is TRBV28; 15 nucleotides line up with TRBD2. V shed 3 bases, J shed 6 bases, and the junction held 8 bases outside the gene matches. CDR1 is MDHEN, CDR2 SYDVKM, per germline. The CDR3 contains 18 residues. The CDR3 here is CASSFPGLAGGRAGELFF. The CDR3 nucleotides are TGTGCCAGCAGTTTCCCGGGACTAGCGGGGGGTAGAGCCGGGGAGCTGTTTTTT.

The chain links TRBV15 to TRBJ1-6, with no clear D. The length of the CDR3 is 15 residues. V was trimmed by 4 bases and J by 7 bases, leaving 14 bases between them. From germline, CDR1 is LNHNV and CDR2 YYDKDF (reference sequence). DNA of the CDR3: TGTGCCACCAGCAAAGTGGCGGTCAGAAATTCACCCCTCCACTTT. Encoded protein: CATSKVAVRNSPLHF.

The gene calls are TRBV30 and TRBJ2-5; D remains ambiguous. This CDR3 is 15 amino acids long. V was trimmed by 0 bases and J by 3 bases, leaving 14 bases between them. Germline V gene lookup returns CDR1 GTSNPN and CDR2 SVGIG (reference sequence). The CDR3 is CAWSVFLTTKETQYF. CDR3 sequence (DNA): TGTGCCTGGAGTGTTTTTCTAACTACGAAAGAGACCCAGTACTTC.

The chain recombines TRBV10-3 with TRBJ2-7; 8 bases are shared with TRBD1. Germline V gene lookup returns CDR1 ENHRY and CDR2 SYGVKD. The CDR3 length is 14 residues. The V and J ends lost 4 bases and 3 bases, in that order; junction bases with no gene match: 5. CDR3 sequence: CAISAAGGLYEQYF. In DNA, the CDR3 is TGTGCCATCAGTGCCGCAGGGGGCCTCTACGAGCAGTACTTC.

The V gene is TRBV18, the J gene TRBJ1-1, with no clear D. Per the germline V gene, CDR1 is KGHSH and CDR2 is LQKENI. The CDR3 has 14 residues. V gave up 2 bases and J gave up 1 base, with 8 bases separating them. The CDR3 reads CASSPIRENTEAFF. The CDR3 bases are TGTGCCAGCTCACCAATCCGGGAGAACACTGAAGCTTTCTTT.

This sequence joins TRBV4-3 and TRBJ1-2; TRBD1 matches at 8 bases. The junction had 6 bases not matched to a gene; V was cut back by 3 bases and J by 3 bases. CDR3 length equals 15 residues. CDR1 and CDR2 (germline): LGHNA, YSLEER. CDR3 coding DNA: TGCGCCAGCAGCCACCCACAGGGGGGTCACTATGGCTACACCTTC. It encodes CASSHPQGGHYGYTF.

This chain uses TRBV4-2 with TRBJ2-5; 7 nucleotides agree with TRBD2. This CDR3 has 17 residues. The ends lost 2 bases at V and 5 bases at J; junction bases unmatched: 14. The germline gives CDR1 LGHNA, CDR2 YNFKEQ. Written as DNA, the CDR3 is TGTGCCAGCAGCCAAACTCCTGGGACTACAAGTTCTGAGACCCAGTACTTC. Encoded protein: CASSQTPGTTSSETQYF.

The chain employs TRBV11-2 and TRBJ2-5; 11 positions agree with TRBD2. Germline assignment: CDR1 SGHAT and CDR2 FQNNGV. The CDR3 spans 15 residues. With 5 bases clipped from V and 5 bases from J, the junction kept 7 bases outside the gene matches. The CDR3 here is CASSRPGLAVETQYF. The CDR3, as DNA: TGTGCCAGCAGCCGACCGGGACTAGCGGTCGAGACCCAGTACTTC.

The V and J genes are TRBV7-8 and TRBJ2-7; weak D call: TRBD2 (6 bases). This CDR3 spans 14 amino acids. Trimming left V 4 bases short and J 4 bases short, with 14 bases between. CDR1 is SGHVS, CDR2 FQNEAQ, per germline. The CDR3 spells CASSSPALAYEQYF. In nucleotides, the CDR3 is TGTGCCAGCAGCTCCCCCGCACTAGCTTACGAGCAGTACTTC. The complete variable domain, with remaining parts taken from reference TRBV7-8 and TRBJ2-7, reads GAGVSQSPRYKVAKRGQDVALRCDPISGHVSLFWYQQALGQGPEFLTYFQNEAQLDKSGLPSDRFFAERPEGSVSTLKIQRTQQEDSAVYLCASSSPALAYEQYFGPGTRLTVT.

The DNA for the CDR3 is TGTGCCACAAATTTAGGGGTTAATCAGCCCCAGCATTTT. This sequence encodes CATNLGVNQPQHF. The V and J genes are TRBV19 and TRBJ1-5, with D maybe TRBD1 (5 bases). The V and J ends lost 10 bases and 4 bases respectively, with 14 bases between them. The CDR3 runs 13 residues. Per the germline V gene, CDR1 is LNHDA and CDR2 is SQIVND (reference sequence).

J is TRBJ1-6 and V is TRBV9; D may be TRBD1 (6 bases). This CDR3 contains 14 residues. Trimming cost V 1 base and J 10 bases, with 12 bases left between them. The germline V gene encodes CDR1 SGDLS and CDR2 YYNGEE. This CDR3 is CASSVLTGNSPLHF. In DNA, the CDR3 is TGTGCCAGCAGCGTACTCACAGGGAACTCACCCCTCCACTTT.

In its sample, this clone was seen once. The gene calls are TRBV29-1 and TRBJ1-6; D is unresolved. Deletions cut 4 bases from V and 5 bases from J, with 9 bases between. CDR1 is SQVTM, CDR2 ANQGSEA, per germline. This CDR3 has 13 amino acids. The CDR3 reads CSVGGSNNSPLHF. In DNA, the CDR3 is TGCAGCGTTGGAGGCAGTAATAATTCACCCCTCCACTTT. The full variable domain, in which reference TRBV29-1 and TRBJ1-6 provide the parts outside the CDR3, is SAVISQKPSRDICQRGTSLTIQCQVDSQVTMMFWYRQQPGQSLTLIATANQGSEATYESGFVIDKFPISRPNLTFSTLTVSNMSPEDSSIYLCSVGGSNNSPLHFGNGTRLTVT.

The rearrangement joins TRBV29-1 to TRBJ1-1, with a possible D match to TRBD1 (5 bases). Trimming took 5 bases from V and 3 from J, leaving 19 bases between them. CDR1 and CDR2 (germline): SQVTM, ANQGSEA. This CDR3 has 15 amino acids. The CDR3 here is CSVRFRGGGYTEAFF. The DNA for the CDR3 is TGCAGCGTTCGATTCCGCGGGGGGGGATACACTGAAGCTTTCTTT. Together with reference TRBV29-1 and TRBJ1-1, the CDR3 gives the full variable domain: SAVISQKPSRDICQRGTSLTIQCQVDSQVTMMFWYRQQPGQSLTLIATANQGSEATYESGFVIDKFPISRPNLTFSTLTVSNMSPEDSSIYLCSVRFRGGGYTEAFFGQGTRLTVV.

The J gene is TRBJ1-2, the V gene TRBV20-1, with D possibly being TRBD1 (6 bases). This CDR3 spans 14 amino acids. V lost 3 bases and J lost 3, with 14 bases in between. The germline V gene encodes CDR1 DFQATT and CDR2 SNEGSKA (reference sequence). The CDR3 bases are TGCAGTGCTAGTCCCCAGGGGTCGGACTATGGCTACACCTTC. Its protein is CSASPQGSDYGYTF.

CDR3 DNA: TGTGCCATCAGTGGCCAACCCGGACAGGGGTTCGTTTGGTCACCCCTCCACTTT. Amino acids: CAISGQPGQGFVWSPLHF. V and J are TRBV10-3 and TRBJ1-6, with 9 nucleotides matching TRBD1. CDR1 ENHRY and CDR2 SYGVKD come from the germline V gene. J was trimmed by 10 bases and V by 4 bases; bases with no gene match: 17. The CDR3 length is 18 residues.